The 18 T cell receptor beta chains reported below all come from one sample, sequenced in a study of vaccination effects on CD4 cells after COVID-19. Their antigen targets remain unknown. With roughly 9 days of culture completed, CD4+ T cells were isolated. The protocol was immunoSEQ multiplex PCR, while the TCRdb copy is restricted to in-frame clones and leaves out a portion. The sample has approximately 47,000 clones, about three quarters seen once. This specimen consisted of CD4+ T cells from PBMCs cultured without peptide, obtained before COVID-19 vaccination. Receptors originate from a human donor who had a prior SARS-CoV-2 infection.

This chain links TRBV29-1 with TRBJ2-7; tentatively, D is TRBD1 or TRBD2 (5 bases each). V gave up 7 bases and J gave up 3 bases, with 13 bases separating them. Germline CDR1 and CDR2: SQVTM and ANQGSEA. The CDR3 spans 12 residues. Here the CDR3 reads CSAAGALYEQYF. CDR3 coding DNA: TGCAGCGCCGCCGGGGCCCTCTACGAGCAGTACTTC.

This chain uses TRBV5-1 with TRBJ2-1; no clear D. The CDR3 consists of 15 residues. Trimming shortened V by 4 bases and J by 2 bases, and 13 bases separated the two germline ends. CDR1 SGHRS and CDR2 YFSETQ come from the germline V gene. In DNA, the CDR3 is TGCGCCAGCAGCCTAAGGACGGCCACCTACAATGAGCAGTTCTTC. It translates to CASSLRTATYNEQFF.

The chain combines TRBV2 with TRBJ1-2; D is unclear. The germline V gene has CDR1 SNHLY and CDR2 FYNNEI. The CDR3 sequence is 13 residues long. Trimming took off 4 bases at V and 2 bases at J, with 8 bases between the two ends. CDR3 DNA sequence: TGTGCCAGCAGTGCGGGTCCCAACTATGGCTACACCTTC. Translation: CASSAGPNYGYTF.

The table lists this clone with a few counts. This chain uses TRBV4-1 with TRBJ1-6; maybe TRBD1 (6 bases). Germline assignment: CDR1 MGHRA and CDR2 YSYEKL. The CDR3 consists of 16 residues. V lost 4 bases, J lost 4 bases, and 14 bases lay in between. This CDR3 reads CASSRSTGGYNSPLHF. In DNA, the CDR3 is TGCGCCAGCAGCCGGTCGACAGGTGGATATAATTCACCCCTCCACTTT.

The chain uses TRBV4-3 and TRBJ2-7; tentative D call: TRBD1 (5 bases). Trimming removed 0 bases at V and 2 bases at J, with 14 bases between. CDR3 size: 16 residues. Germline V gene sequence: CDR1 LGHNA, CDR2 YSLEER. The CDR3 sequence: CASSQDIVQEPYEQYF. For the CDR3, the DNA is TGCGCCAGCAGCCAAGATATCGTACAGGAACCCTACGAGCAGTACTTC.

The CDR3 nucleotides are TGTGCCAGCAGCCTAAGGCTAGCGGAGCAGTACTTC. Protein: CASSLRLAEQYF. The rearrangement links TRBV11-2 to TRBJ2-7, with a possible D match to TRBD2 (6 bases). Germline CDR1 is SGHAT and CDR2 is FQNNGV. Trimming shortened V by 5 bases and J by 7 bases, and 12 bases separated the two germline ends. CDR3 size: 12 residues.

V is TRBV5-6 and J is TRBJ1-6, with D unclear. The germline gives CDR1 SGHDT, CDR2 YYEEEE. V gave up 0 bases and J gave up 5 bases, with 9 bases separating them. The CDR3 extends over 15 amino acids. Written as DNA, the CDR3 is TGTGCCAGCAGCTTGGCAAGGCGTGATAATTCACCCCTCCACTTT. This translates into CASSLARRDNSPLHF.

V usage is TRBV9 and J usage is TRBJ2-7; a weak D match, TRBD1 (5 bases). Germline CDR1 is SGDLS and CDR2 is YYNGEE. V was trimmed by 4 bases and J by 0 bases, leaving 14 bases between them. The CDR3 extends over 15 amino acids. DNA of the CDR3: TGTGCCAGCAGCCCTAGGACAACCCCCTCCTACGAGCAGTACTTC. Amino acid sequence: CASSPRTTPSYEQYF.

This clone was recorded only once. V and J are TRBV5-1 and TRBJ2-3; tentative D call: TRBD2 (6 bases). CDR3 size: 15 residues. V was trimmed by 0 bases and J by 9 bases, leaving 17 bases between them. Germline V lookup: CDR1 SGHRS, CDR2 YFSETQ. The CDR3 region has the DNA TGCGCCAGCAGCTTGGAAGCTAGCGAGATAGTCACGCAGTATTTT. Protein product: CASSLEASEIVTQYF. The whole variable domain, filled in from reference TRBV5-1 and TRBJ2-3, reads KAGVTQTPRYLIKTRGQQVTLSCSPISGHRSVSWYQQTPGQGLQFLFEYFSETQRNKGNFPGRFSGRQFSNSRSEMNVSTLELGDSALYLCASSLEASEIVTQYFGPGTRLTVL.

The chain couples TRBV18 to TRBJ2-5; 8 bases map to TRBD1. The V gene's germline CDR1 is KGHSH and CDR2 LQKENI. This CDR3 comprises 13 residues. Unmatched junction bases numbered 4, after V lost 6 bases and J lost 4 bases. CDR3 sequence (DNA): TGTGCCAGCTCCCGAACAGGGGGAGAGACCCAGTACTTC. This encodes CASSRTGGETQYF.

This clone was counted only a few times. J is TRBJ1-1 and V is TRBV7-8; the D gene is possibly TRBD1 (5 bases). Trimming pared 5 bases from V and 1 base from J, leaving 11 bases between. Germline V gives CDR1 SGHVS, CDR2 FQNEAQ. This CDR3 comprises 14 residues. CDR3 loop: CASSTGPQNTEAFF. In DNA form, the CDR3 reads TGTGCCAGCAGCACGGGACCGCAGAACACTGAAGCTTTCTTT.

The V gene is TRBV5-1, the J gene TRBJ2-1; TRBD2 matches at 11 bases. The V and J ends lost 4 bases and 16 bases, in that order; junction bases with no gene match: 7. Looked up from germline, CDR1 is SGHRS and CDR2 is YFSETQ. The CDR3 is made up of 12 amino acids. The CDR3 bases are TGCGCCAGCAGCAACGCACTAGCGGGAGTCTTCTTC. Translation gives CASSNALAGVFF.

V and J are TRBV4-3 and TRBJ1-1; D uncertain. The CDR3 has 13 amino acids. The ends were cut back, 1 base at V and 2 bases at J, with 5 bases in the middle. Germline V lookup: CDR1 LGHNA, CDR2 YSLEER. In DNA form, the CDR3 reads TGCGCCAGCAGCCAAGTAGTAAACACTGAAGCTTTCTTT. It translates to CASSQVVNTEAFF.

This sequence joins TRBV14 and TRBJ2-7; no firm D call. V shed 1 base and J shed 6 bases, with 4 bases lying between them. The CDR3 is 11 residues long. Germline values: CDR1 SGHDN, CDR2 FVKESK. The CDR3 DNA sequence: TGTGCCAGCAGCCAAGCGAGCGAGCAGTACTTC. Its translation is CASSQASEQYF.

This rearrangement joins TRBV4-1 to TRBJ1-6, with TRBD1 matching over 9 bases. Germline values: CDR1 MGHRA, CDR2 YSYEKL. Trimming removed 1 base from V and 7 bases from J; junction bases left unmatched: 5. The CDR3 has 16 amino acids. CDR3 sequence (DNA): TGCGCCAGCAGCCAAGTCACAGGGGGCTGGAATTCACCCCTCCACTTT. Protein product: CASSQVTGGWNSPLHF.

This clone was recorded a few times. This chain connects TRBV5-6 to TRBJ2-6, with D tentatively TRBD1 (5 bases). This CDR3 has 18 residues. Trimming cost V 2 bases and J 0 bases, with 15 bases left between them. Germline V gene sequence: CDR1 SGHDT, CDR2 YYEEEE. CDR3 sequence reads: CASSFFTGLDSGANVLTF. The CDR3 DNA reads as TGTGCCAGCAGCTTTTTCACAGGCTTAGACTCTGGGGCCAACGTCCTGACTTTC.

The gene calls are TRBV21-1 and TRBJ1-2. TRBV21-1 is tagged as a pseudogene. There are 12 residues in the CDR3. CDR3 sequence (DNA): TGTGCCAGCGGCTCGGCCGACTATGGCTACACCTTC. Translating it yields CASGSADYGYTF.

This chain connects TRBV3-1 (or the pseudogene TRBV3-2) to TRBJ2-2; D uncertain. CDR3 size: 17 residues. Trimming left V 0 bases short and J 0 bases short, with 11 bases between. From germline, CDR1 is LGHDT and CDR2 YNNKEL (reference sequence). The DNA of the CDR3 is TGTGCCAGCAGCCAAGAAGTACAGTCCGCGAACACCGGGGAGCTGTTTTTT. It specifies CASSQEVQSANTGELFF.